Listed below are T cell receptor beta chains from one sample, sequenced in a study of beta chain features in type 1 diabetes. Using immunoSEQ multiplex PCR, the repertoire was profiled, and TCRdb retains in-frame clones only, with some absent. Of about 340,000 clones in the sample, roughly 9% were seen once. The sequencing input was central memory CD4+ T cells from blood. The receptors were gathered from a young man with type 1 diabetes. Each CDR3 is given with its conserved first and last residue. The order of the fields is J gene, V gene, clone size, D gene, CDR3 protein, CDR3 DNA. The D gene is left open where the match is weak. Clone size appears in some rows only: once, few, many, or a class for an expanded clone.

>TRBJ1-1|TRBV4-3|.|TRBD1
CASSQRQGNTEAFF
TGCGCCAGCAGCCAAAGACAGGGGAACACTGAAGCTTTCTTT
>TRBJ2-7|TRBV7-9|few|.
CASSLSTVSTYEQYF
TGTGCCAGCAGCTTATCCACAGTTTCTACCTACGAGCAGTACTTC
>TRBJ2-1|TRBV11-2|few|.
CASSLDSGAYNEQFF
TGTGCCAGCAGCTTAGATTCGGGCGCCTACAATGAGCAGTTCTTC
>TRBJ1-1|TRBV7-2|few|.
CASSVPLSRGNTEAFF
TGTGCCAGCAGCGTACCTCTTAGCAGAGGGAACACTGAAGCTTTCTTT
>TRBJ2-4|TRBV6-1|few|.
CASSEWGAVLAKNIQYF
TGTGCCAGCAGTGAATGGGGGGCGGTTCTAGCCAAAAACATTCAGTACTTC
>TRBJ1-1|TRBV28|few|.
CASIAYTEAFF
TGTGCCAGCATTGCCTACACTGAAGCTTTCTTT
>TRBJ2-1|TRBV19|many|TRBD2
CASSRLAGGQGNEQFF
TGTGCCAGTAGCCGACTAGCGGGGGGGCAAGGCAATGAGCAGTTCTTC
>TRBJ2-2|TRBV7-2|few|.
CASSLVRAGTGELFF
TGTGCCAGCAGCTTAGTCAGGGCAGGCACCGGGGAGCTGTTTTTT
>TRBJ2-1|TRBV6-5|.|TRBD1
CASTGQGMGEQFF
TGTGCCAGCACCGGACAGGGGATGGGTGAGCAGTTCTTC
>TRBJ2-2|TRBV9|few|.
CASSVSQGNRELFF
TGTGCCAGCAGCGTATCTCAGGGGAATAGGGAGCTGTTTTTT
>TRBJ2-2|TRBV28|.|.
CAHKAATGELFF
TGTGCCCATAAGGCGGCGACCGGGGAGCTGTTTTTT
>TRBJ2-7|TRBV4-3|.|.
CASSQGMGRNYEQYF
TGCGCCAGCAGCCAGGGGATGGGGCGGAATTACGAGCAGTACTTC
>TRBJ1-2|TRBV5-1|few|TRBD1
CASSVGQSYGYTF
TGCGCCAGCAGCGTGGGACAGTCTTACGGCTACACCTTC
>TRBJ2-1|TRBV27|many|.
CASRGTYNEQFF
TGTGCCAGCAGAGGAACTTACAATGAGCAGTTCTTC